These 20 T cell receptor beta chains were all obtained from the same sample, sequenced in a study of siplizumab effects on memory and regulatory T cells. This table comes from immunoSEQ multiplex PCR, and its TCRdb copy is limited to in-frame clones, with some not included. In the table there are roughly 100,000 clones, over 90% of which are singletons. What was sequenced was Tregs sorted from blood. These receptors all come from a human donor in good health.

The chain has TRBV6-1 and TRBJ2-7; D not resolved. Germline lookup yields CDR1 MNHNS and CDR2 SASEGT. The CDR3 is 13 amino acids. Trimming removed 6 bases at V and 2 bases at J, with 11 bases between. The CDR3 loop is CASRLVGTYEQYF. CDR3 nucleotide sequence: TGTGCCAGCAGGCTGGTCGGAACCTACGAGCAGTACTTC.

This clone showed up just a few times. The chain joins TRBV27 to TRBJ1-2; TRBD1 is a possible D gene (5 bases). The germline gives CDR1 MNHEY, CDR2 SMNVEV (reference sequence). This CDR3 has 9 residues. V gave up 7 bases and J gave up 14 bases, with 11 bases separating them. CDR3 loop: CASMGPSTF. The CDR3 coding sequence is TGTGCCAGCATGGGGCCAAGTACCTTC.

This chain links TRBV4-1 with TRBJ1-2, with a possible D match to TRBD1 (5 bases). CDR1 and CDR2 from the germline V gene are MGHRA and YSYEKL. The CDR3 is made up of 13 amino acids. Deletions cut 0 bases from V and 8 bases from J, with 10 bases between. CDR3 in amino acids: CASSQDSGDGYTF. CDR3 sequence (DNA): TGCGCCAGCAGCCAAGATTCCGGGGACGGCTACACCTTC.

The genes are TRBV9 and TRBJ2-1; 15 bases line up with TRBD2. The trim removed 3 bases at V and 8 bases at J, leaving 12 bases unmatched. Germline values: CDR1 SGDLS, CDR2 YYNGEE. The CDR3 covers 18 residues. CDR3 residues: CASSEGLAGGFGVHEQFF. In nucleotides, the CDR3 is TGTGCCAGCAGCGAGGGACTAGCGGGAGGCTTCGGGGTCCATGAGCAGTTCTTC.

V gene TRBV7-8 combines with J gene TRBJ2-3; no firm D call. Trimming took off 6 bases at V and 3 bases at J, with 7 bases between the two ends. Germline V gives CDR1 SGHVS, CDR2 FQNEAQ. CDR3 length: 12 amino acids. CDR3: CASRLATDTQYF. CDR3 sequence (DNA): TGTGCCAGCAGACTGGCTACAGATACGCAGTATTTT.

V gene TRBV28 combines with J gene TRBJ2-1, with 7 bases lining up with TRBD2. CDR1 and CDR2 from the germline V gene are MDHEN and SYDVKM. The CDR3 is 14 amino acids. The junction had 7 bases not matched to a gene; V was cut back by 7 bases and J by 4 bases. The CDR3 sequence is CASIGGSAYNEQFF. DNA for the CDR3: TGTGCCAGCATCGGGGGGTCGGCATACAATGAGCAGTTCTTC.

The chain uses TRBV7-9 and TRBJ1-5, with a possible D match to TRBD1 (6 bases). The V and J ends lost 5 bases and 3 bases respectively, with 17 bases between them. The CDR3 spans 16 residues. Germline assignment: CDR1 SEHNR and CDR2 FQNEAQ (reference sequence). The CDR3 loop reads CASSLTQGAVNQPQHF. The DNA for the CDR3 is TGTGCCAGCAGCCTAACACAGGGTGCTGTCAATCAGCCCCAGCATTTT.

V gene TRBV29-1 combines with J gene TRBJ2-3, with 9 nucleotides matching TRBD2. The germline V gene encodes CDR1 SQVTM and CDR2 ANQGSEA. Unmatched junction bases numbered 7, after V lost 5 bases and J lost 4 bases. CDR3 length: 14 amino acids. The CDR3 is CSVSISGSSDTQYF. Here the CDR3 DNA reads TGCAGCGTTTCGATTAGCGGGAGTTCAGATACGCAGTATTTT.

The chain couples TRBV18 to TRBJ2-1, with a weak D call TRBD2 (5 bases). The CDR3 consists of 16 residues. Germline CDR1 and CDR2: KGHSH and LQKENI. The germline V and J ends were trimmed by 3 bases and 2 bases, with 14 bases remaining between them. CDR3 sequence (DNA): TGTGCCAGCTCACCCCAAACCCCCGGGGCCTACAATGAGCAGTTCTTC. Protein product: CASSPQTPGAYNEQFF. The full variable domain, rest sourced from reference TRBV18 and TRBJ2-1, is NAGVMQNPRHLVRRRGQEARLRCSPMKGHSHVYWYRQLPEEGLKFMVYLQKENIIDESGMPKERFSAEFPKEGPSILRIQQVVRGDSAAYFCASSPQTPGAYNEQFFGPGTRLTVL.

This chain uses TRBV9 with TRBJ2-1; a weak D match, TRBD2 (6 bases). The V end lost 0 bases, the J end lost 3 bases, and 10 bases lay between the germline ends. Germline CDR1 reads SGDLS; CDR2 reads YYNGEE. This CDR3 has 15 residues. DNA of the CDR3: TGTGCCAGCAGCGTAGATGGGACTTACTACAATGAGCAGTTCTTC. Amino acid sequence: CASSVDGTYYNEQFF.

The chain uses TRBV27 and TRBJ1-4, with 9 nucleotides matching TRBD1. Unmatched junction bases numbered 7, after V lost 6 bases and J lost 8 bases. The CDR3 has 14 amino acids. From germline, CDR1 is MNHEY and CDR2 SMNVEV (reference sequence). For the CDR3, the DNA is TGTGCCAGCAGGCACAGGGGGCTGGGGGAAAAACTGTTTTTT. Amino acid sequence: CASRHRGLGEKLFF. Full variable domain (rest looked up from reference TRBV27 and TRBJ1-4): EAQVTQNPRYLITVTGKKLTVTCSQNMNHEYMSWYRQDPGLGLRQIYYSMNVEVTDKGDVPEGYKVSRKEKRNFPLILESPSPNQTSLYFCASRHRGLGEKLFFGSGTQLSVL.

The chain links TRBV6-5 to TRBJ2-7; perhaps TRBD2 as D (7 bases). V lost 6 bases and J lost 0, with 15 bases in between. The CDR3 runs to 15 residues. Germline V lookup: CDR1 MNHEY, CDR2 SVGAGI. The CDR3 nucleotides are TGTGCCAGCAGCCGGACTAGGGGGAGCTCCTACGAGCAGTACTTC. Translating it yields CASSRTRGSSYEQYF.

The rearrangement links TRBV18 to TRBJ1-2, with D possibly TRBD1 on 6 matching bases. Germline V lookup: CDR1 KGHSH, CDR2 LQKENI. This CDR3 is built from 17 residues. The germline V and J ends were trimmed by 5 bases and 4 bases, with 23 bases remaining between them. The CDR3 DNA is TGTGCCAGCTCATCGAAAGGAGGCGACAGGACCCCCTATGGCTACACCTTC. Protein product: CASSSKGGDRTPYGYTF.

J is TRBJ2-1 and V is TRBV11-1; 10 nucleotides match TRBD2. Germline lookup yields CDR1 SGHAT and CDR2 FQDESV (reference sequence). The CDR3 has 16 residues. Trimming cost V 3 bases and J 1 base; bases outside gene matches: 3. The CDR3: CASSFFSGRSYNEQFF. The CDR3 nucleotides read TGTGCCAGCAGCTTCTTTAGCGGGAGGTCCTACAATGAGCAGTTCTTC.

The V and J genes are TRBV7-9 and TRBJ2-7; TRBD1 is a possible D gene (6 bases). The CDR3 extends over 12 amino acids. The germline V gene encodes CDR1 SEHNR and CDR2 FQNEAQ (reference sequence). With 5 bases removed from V and 4 bases from J, the gap between germline ends came to 9 bases. Written as DNA, the CDR3 is TGTGCCAGCAGCCTCGGACAGTACGAGCAGTACTTC. This sequence encodes CASSLGQYEQYF.

The chain joins TRBV13 to TRBJ1-1; TRBD1 might be the D (6 bases). The CDR3 totals 14 residues. The germline gives CDR1 PRHDT, CDR2 FYEKMQ (reference sequence). Trimming cost V 5 bases and J 3 bases, with 13 bases left between them. CDR3: CASSLTGKDTEAFF. DNA for the CDR3: TGTGCCAGCAGCCTTACAGGGAAGGACACTGAAGCTTTCTTT. Full variable domain (missing parts from reference TRBV13 and TRBJ1-1): AAGVIQSPRHLIKEKRETATLKCYPIPRHDTVYWYQQGPGQDPQFLISFYEKMQSDKGSIPDRFSAQQFSDYHSELNMSSLELGDSALYFCASSLTGKDTEAFFGQGTRLTVV.

The chain carries TRBV29-1 and TRBJ2-3; tentative D call: TRBD1 (6 bases). This CDR3 spans 14 amino acids. V was cut by 2 bases and J by 4 bases, with 13 bases left in between. CDR1 and CDR2 from the germline V gene are SQVTM and ANQGSEA. CDR3 in amino acids: CSVELGRGPDTQYF. Written as DNA, the CDR3 is TGCAGCGTTGAACTGGGCAGGGGCCCAGATACGCAGTATTTT.

The genes are TRBV5-4 and TRBJ2-5, with 8 bases matching TRBD1. V gave up 4 bases and J gave up 1 base; unmatched junction bases: 3. The germline V gene encodes CDR1 SGHNT and CDR2 YYREEE (reference sequence). The CDR3 is 14 amino acids. Here the CDR3 DNA reads TGTGCCAGCAGCACCGGACAGGGCCAAGAGACCCAGTACTTC. Its translation is CASSTGQGQETQYF. Full variable domain (outside the CDR3, taken from reference TRBV5-4 and TRBJ2-5): ETGVTQSPTHLIKTRGQQVTLRCSSQSGHNTVSWYQQALGQGPQFIFQYYREEENGRGNFPPRFSGLQFPNYSSELNVNALELDDSALYLCASSTGQGQETQYFGPGTRLLVL.

The chain uses TRBV18 and TRBJ2-1; D may match TRBD1 or TRBD2 (5 bases each). The CDR3 is 15 amino acids. Germline V CDR1 and CDR2: KGHSH, LQKENI. V lost 0 bases and J 13 bases, leaving 19 bases between the germline ends. The CDR3 region is CASSPPSAREKQQFF. CDR3 in DNA: TGTGCCAGCTCACCACCTTCGGCCAGGGAGAAGCAACAGTTCTTC.

The chain combines TRBV7-2 with TRBJ1-4, with D perhaps matching TRBD1 (5 bases). Trimming took off 3 bases at V and 2 bases at J, with 13 bases between the two ends. Looked up from germline, CDR1 is SGHTA and CDR2 is FQGNSA. CDR3 length: 16 residues. CDR3 DNA: TGTGCCAGCAGCTTGGGGCCAGGGCTTACTAATGAAAAACTGTTTTTT. Translating gives CASSLGPGLTNEKLFF.